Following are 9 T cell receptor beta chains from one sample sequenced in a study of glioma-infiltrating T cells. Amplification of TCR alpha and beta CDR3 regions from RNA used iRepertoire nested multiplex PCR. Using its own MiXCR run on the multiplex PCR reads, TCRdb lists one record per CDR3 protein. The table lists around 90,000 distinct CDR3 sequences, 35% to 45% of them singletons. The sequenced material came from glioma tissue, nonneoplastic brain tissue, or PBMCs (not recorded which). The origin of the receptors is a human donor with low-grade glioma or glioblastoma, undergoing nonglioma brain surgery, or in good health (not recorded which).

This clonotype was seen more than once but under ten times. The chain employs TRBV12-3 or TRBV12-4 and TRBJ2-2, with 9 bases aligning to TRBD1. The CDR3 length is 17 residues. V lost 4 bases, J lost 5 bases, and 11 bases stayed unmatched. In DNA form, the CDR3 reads TGTGCCAGCAGTTCACCCCCCGGACAGGGGTGGACCGGGGAGCTGTTTTTT. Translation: CASSSPPGQGWTGELFF.

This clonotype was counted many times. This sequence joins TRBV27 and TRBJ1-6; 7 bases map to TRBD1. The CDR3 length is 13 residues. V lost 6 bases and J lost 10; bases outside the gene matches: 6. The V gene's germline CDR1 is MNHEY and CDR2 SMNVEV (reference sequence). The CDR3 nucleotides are TGTGCCAGCAGGGACAGGCTCGGGTCACCCCTCCACTTT. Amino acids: CASRDRLGSPLHF.

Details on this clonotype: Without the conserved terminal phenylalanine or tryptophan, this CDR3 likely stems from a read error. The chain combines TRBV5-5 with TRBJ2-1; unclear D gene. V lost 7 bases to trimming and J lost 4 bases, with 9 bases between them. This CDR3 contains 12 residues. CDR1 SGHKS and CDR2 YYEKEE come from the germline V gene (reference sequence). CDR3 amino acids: CASGPQYNEQFL. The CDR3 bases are TGTGCCAGCGGCCCCCAGTACAATGAGCAGTTCCTC.

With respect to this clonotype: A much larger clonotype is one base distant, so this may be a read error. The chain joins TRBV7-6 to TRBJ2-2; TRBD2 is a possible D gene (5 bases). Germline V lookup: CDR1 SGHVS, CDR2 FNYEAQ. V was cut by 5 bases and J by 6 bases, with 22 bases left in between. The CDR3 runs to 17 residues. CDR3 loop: CASSQIGGSRNPGELFF. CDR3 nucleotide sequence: TGTGCCAGCAGCCAGATTGGTGGGAGTCGGAATCCCGGGGAGCTGTTTTTT.

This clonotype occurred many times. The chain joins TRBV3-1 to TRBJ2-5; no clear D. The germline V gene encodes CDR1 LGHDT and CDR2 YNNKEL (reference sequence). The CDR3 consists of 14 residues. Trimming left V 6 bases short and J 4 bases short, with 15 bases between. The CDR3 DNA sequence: TGTGCCAGCAGTCGTCAAACCCCCCGAGAGACCCAGTACTTC. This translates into CASSRQTPRETQYF.

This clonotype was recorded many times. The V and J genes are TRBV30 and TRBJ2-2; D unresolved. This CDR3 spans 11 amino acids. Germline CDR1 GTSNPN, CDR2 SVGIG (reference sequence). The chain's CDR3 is CAGKNTGELFF. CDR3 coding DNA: TGTGCGGGGAAAAACACCGGGGAGCTGTTTTTT. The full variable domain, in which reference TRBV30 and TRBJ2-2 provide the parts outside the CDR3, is SQTIHQWPATLVQPVGSPLSLECTVEGTSNPNLYWYRQAAGRGLQLLFYSVGIGQISSEVPQNLSASRPQDRQFILSSKKLLLSDSGFYLCAGKNTGELFFGEGSRLTVL.

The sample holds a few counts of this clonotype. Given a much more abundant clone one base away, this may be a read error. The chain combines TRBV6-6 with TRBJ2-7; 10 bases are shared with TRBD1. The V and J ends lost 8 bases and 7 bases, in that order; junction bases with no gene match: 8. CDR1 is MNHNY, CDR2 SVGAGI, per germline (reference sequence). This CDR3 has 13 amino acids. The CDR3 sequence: CASGDWTGGEQYF. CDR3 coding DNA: TGTGCCAGCGGGGATTGGACAGGGGGGGAGCAGTACTTC.

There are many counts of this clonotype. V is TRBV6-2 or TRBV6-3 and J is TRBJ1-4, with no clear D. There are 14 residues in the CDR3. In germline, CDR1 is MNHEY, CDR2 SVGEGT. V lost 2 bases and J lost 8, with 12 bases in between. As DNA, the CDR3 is TGTGCCAGCAGTTACGGTGCCGGAGGGGAAAAACTGTTTTTT. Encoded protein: CASSYGAGGEKLFF.

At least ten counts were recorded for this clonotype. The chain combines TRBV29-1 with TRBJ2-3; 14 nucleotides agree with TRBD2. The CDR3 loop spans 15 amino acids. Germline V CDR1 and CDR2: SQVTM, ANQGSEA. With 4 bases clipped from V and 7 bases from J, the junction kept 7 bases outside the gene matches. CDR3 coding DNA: TGCAGCGTTGTAGGACTAGCGGGAGGAGTAAATACGCAGTATTTT. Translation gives CSVVGLAGGVNTQYF.